One and the same sample provided the 26 T cell receptor beta chains below, sequenced in a study of blood T cell repertoires in COVID-19. The table came from immunoSEQ multiplex PCR; TCRdb's copy has only in-frame clones and leaves some out. The sample records 80,000 to 90,000 clones, around 85% being singletons. The specimen sequenced was peripheral blood. These receptor sequences come from a woman aged 80 or older with COVID-19, enrolled during active disease.

The chain employs TRBV28 and TRBJ1-5; TRBD1 matches 7 bases. J lost 4 bases, V lost 4 bases, and 4 bases had no gene match. The CDR3 totals 14 residues. Germline V gene sequence: CDR1 MDHEN, CDR2 SYDVKM. CDR3 DNA: TGTGCCAGCAGTTCTCCGGGACAGAATCAGCCCCAGCATTTT. Translating gives CASSSPGQNQPQHF.

V usage is TRBV7-2 and J usage is TRBJ1-6; no clear D. V lost 2 bases to trimming and J lost 3 bases, with 11 bases between them. The CDR3 covers 16 residues. From germline, CDR1 is SGHTA and CDR2 FQGNSA. The CDR3 sequence is CASSLQSRIYNSPLHF. The CDR3 DNA reads as TGTGCCAGCAGCTTACAATCCAGAATCTATAATTCACCCCTCCACTTT.

V is TRBV28 and J is TRBJ1-4; 8 positions agree with TRBD1. The germline gives CDR1 MDHEN, CDR2 SYDVKM. The CDR3 has 15 residues. Trimming took 3 bases from V and 6 from J; bases not matched to a gene: 6. The CDR3, as DNA: TGTGCCAGCAGTTTGGATCCGGGACAGGATGAAAAACTGTTTTTT. This gives the protein CASSLDPGQDEKLFF. The whole variable domain, filled in from reference TRBV28 and TRBJ1-4, reads DVKVTQSSRYLVKRTGEKVFLECVQDMDHENMFWYRQDPGLGLRLIYFSYDVKMKEKGDIPEGYSVSREKKERFSLILESASTNQTSMYLCASSLDPGQDEKLFFGSGTQLSVL.

CDR3 protein: CASSPAGRNEQFF. CDR3 DNA sequence: TGTGCCAGCAGCCCGGCGGGGAGAAATGAGCAGTTCTTC. The V call is TRBV14, the J call TRBJ2-1, with D possibly TRBD2 on 6 matching bases. This CDR3 is built from 13 residues. V gave up 4 bases and J gave up 7 bases, with 11 bases separating them. Germline lookup yields CDR1 SGHDN and CDR2 FVKESK. Combining the CDR3 with reference TRBV14 and TRBJ2-1 gives the whole variable domain EAGVTQFPSHSVIEKGQTVTLRCDPISGHDNLYWYRRVMGKEIKFLLHFVKESKQDESGMPNNRFLAERTGGTYSTLKVQPAELEDSGVYFCASSPAGRNEQFFGPGTRLTVL.

The V and J genes are TRBV18 and TRBJ1-2; 7 nucleotides line up with TRBD1. The V segment lost 6 bases and the J segment 8 bases; nucleotides outside the gene matches: 15. The germline V gene encodes CDR1 KGHSH and CDR2 LQKENI. This CDR3 comprises 15 residues. The CDR3: CASSPVGDSTPGYTF. The CDR3, as DNA: TGTGCCAGCTCGCCCGTGGGGGACAGCACCCCGGGCTACACCTTC.

This clone was counted once. This rearrangement joins TRBV11-1 to TRBJ1-1; D perhaps matches TRBD1 (6 bases). Trimming pared 4 bases from V and 1 base from J, leaving 13 bases between. Germline V lookup: CDR1 SGHAT, CDR2 FQDESV (reference sequence). The CDR3 covers 15 residues. The CDR3: CASSWRQGRNTEAFF. The CDR3 DNA reads TGTGCCAGCAGCTGGAGGCAGGGGAGGAACACTGAAGCTTTCTTT.

The chain carries TRBV2 and TRBJ1-5; 7 bases are shared with TRBD1. Trimming at V came to 3 bases and at J to 3 bases, leaving 5 bases not matched to a gene. CDR3 length: 15 amino acids. CDR1 and CDR2 from the germline V gene are SNHLY and FYNNEI. The CDR3 here is CASSDATGPNQPQHF. The CDR3 coding sequence is TGTGCCAGCAGTGATGCGACAGGGCCCAATCAGCCCCAGCATTTT. The whole variable domain, filled in from reference TRBV2 and TRBJ1-5, reads EPEVTQTPSHQVTQMGQEVILRCVPISNHLYFYWYRQILGQKVEFLVSFYNNEISEKSEIFDDQFSVERPDGSNFTLKIRSTKLEDSAMYFCASSDATGPNQPQHFGDGTRLSIL.

This clone has only a few counts. The chain joins TRBV28 to TRBJ1-4; 9 bases align to TRBD1. V lost 3 bases to trimming and J lost 7 bases; unmatched junction nucleotides: 18. The V gene's germline CDR1 is MDHEN and CDR2 SYDVKM. This CDR3 region has 19 residues. CDR3 sequence reads: CASSFPPGQGGSQGEKLFF. CDR3 DNA: TGTGCCAGCAGTTTCCCGCCGGGACAGGGAGGGAGTCAGGGTGAAAAACTGTTTTTT.

The chain is built from TRBV5-1 and TRBJ2-7; 10 bases agree with TRBD2. The length of the CDR3 is 14 residues. V was clipped by 0 bases and J by 5 bases; unmatched bases: 2. Germline CDR1 SGHRS, CDR2 YFSETQ. This chain's CDR3 is CASSLVLAGNEQYF. The CDR3 coding sequence is TGCGCCAGCAGCTTGGTACTAGCGGGAAACGAGCAGTACTTC.

The sample holds a few counts of this clone. The chain links TRBV6-5 to TRBJ2-2, with a weak D call TRBD2 (5 bases). The germline V gene encodes CDR1 MNHEY and CDR2 SVGAGI. The CDR3 extends over 15 amino acids. Trimming cost V 0 bases and J 2 bases, with 7 bases left between them. In DNA, the CDR3 is TGTGCCAGCAGTTACTCGAGGGTTAACACCGGGGAGCTGTTTTTT. Its translation: CASSYSRVNTGELFF.

The V call is TRBV11-2, the J call TRBJ2-1, with D uncertain. Germline V gene lookup returns CDR1 SGHAT and CDR2 FQNNGV. Trimming removed 1 base at V and 9 bases at J, with 10 bases between. CDR3 size: 13 residues. CDR3 bases: TGTGCCAGCAGCTTAGTGGTATCGGGTGAGCAGTTCTTC. This translates into CASSLVVSGEQFF.

This chain joins TRBV13 and TRBJ2-3, with D possibly matching TRBD1 (5 bases). The V end was cut by 1 base, the J end by 4 bases, with 12 bases between. There are 15 residues in the CDR3. Germline V CDR1 and CDR2: PRHDT, FYEKMQ (reference sequence). The DNA of the CDR3 is TGTGCCAGCAGCTTAGTTGGGGCAGGTTCAGATACGCAGTATTTT. Translating gives CASSLVGAGSDTQYF.

This rearrangement joins TRBV7-2 to TRBJ2-2, with 10 bases fitting TRBD2. The CDR3 sequence is 15 residues long. Germline V gives CDR1 SGHTA, CDR2 FQGNSA. The V gene end was trimmed by 6 bases and the J gene end by 3 bases; junction bases not matched to a gene: 4. The CDR3 loop is CASRQRGGDTGELFF. The DNA for the CDR3 is TGTGCCAGCAGGCAGCGGGGGGGCGACACCGGGGAGCTGTTTTTT.

This clone was recorded only once. This sequence joins TRBV5-4 and TRBJ1-6; the D is unclear. Germline CDR1 is SGHNT and CDR2 is YYREEE (reference sequence). CDR3 length equals 14 residues. Trimming took off 4 bases at V and 6 bases at J, with 11 bases between the two ends. DNA for the CDR3: TGTGCCAGCAGCCCGGGGTCTGCTAATTCACCCCTCCACTTT. It specifies CASSPGSANSPLHF.

The chain recombines TRBV18 with TRBJ2-1; D remains unclear. Germline V gene data show CDR1 as KGHSH and CDR2 as LQKENI. V lost 5 bases and J 7 bases, leaving 12 bases between the germline ends. The CDR3 is 13 residues long. CDR3 sequence reads: CASSETMLNEQFF. The CDR3 bases are TGTGCCAGCTCAGAGACAATGTTGAATGAGCAGTTCTTC.

J is TRBJ1-2 and V is TRBV15; a weak D match, TRBD1 (5 bases). Deletions cut 5 bases from V and 4 bases from J, with 14 bases between. This CDR3 spans 14 amino acids. The germline gives CDR1 LNHNV, CDR2 YYDKDF (reference sequence). The CDR3 nucleotides are TGTGCCACCAGCCCAGACCGGACAAGCTATGGCTACACCTTC. Translation: CATSPDRTSYGYTF.

This chain joins TRBV2 and TRBJ2-1, with TRBD2 matching over 11 bases. The CDR3 runs 13 residues. Unmatched junction bases numbered 5, after V lost 7 bases and J lost 9 bases. The germline V gene encodes CDR1 SNHLY and CDR2 FYNNEI. CDR3 sequence reads: CASNTLAGGEQFF. The CDR3 nucleotides read TGTGCCAGCAACACTCTAGCGGGAGGTGAGCAGTTCTTC.

The chain has TRBV19 and TRBJ1-6, with D possibly being TRBD1 (5 bases). This CDR3 region has 17 residues. The V gene's germline CDR1 is LNHDA and CDR2 SQIVND (reference sequence). Trimming removed 3 bases from V and 7 bases from J, with 19 bases in between. The CDR3 DNA reads as TGTGCCAGTAGTATCAACGGACTGGGGGGAGTCAATTCACCCCTCCACTTT. The encoded protein is CASSINGLGGVNSPLHF.

The J gene is TRBJ1-1, the V gene TRBV5-5; 7 nucleotides match TRBD1. J lost 10 bases, V lost 4 bases, and 10 bases had no gene match. Germline V gene lookup returns CDR1 SGHKS and CDR2 YYEKEE (reference sequence). The CDR3 contains 13 residues. The CDR3 loop is CASSLGQDKRAFF. CDR3 sequence (DNA): TGTGCCAGCAGCCTAGGACAGGATAAACGAGCTTTCTTT.

V usage is TRBV5-1 and J usage is TRBJ2-5, with a possible D match to TRBD2 (5 bases). The CDR3 spans 15 residues. The V end lost 3 bases, the J end lost 5 bases, and 17 bases lay between the germline ends. Germline CDR1 and CDR2: SGHRS and YFSETQ. DNA of the CDR3: TGCGCCAGCAGCTATACGGGAACTACCCTGGAGACCCAGTACTTC. As protein: CASSYTGTTLETQYF.

The chain uses TRBV5-1 and TRBJ2-1; 12 bases are a match to TRBD2. This CDR3 is built from 14 residues. Germline-derived CDR1 and CDR2 are SGHRS and YFSETQ. The V and J ends lost 5 bases and 6 bases, in that order; junction bases with no gene match: 3. CDR3 loop: CASSGLAGSNEQFF. DNA for the CDR3: TGCGCCAGCAGTGGACTAGCGGGAAGCAATGAGCAGTTCTTC.

V is TRBV29-1 and J is TRBJ2-3; 8 positions match TRBD2. Germline V gives CDR1 SQVTM, CDR2 ANQGSEA. CDR3 size: 13 residues. Trimming at V came to 5 bases and at J to 4 bases, leaving 5 bases not matched to a gene. The CDR3 is CSVSGGGPDTQYF. As DNA, the CDR3 is TGCAGCGTTTCGGGGGGGGGACCAGATACGCAGTATTTT.

J is TRBJ2-5 and V is TRBV12-2; the D call of TRBD1 is as the table states it, not checked on the DNA. TRBV12-2 has pseudogene status. The CDR3 covers 17 residues. Written as DNA, the CDR3 is TGTGCAAGTCGCCGAAGAAGGGACAGGGGCCACCAAGAGACCCAGTACTTC. It is translated as CASRRRRDRGHQETQYF.

V usage is TRBV10-3 and J usage is TRBJ2-1, with 8 bases that match TRBD1. Trimming at V came to 4 bases and at J to 4 bases, leaving 6 bases not matched to a gene. The CDR3 is 15 residues long. Germline CDR1 ENHRY, CDR2 SYGVKD. The CDR3 region is CAISAARGQYNEQFF. CDR3 coding DNA: TGTGCCATCAGTGCTGCCAGGGGGCAATACAATGAGCAGTTCTTC.

The V call is TRBV7-2, the J call TRBJ2-7; the D gene is possibly TRBD1 (5 bases). V was trimmed by 3 bases and J by 3 bases, leaving 9 bases between them. This CDR3 has 13 amino acids. Germline-derived CDR1 and CDR2 are SGHTA and FQGNSA. The DNA of the CDR3 is TGTGCCAGCAGCTTCGACAGATTCTACGAGCAGTACTTC. Translation gives CASSFDRFYEQYF. The whole variable domain, remainder taken from reference TRBV7-2 and TRBJ2-7, is GAGVSQSPSNKVTEKGKDVELRCDPISGHTALYWYRQSLGQGLEFLIYFQGNSAPDKSGLPSDRFSAERTGGSVSTLTIQRTQQEDSAVYLCASSFDRFYEQYFGPGTRLTVT.

The chain uses TRBV6-2 or TRBV6-3 and TRBJ2-1; 11 bases fit TRBD2. The ends lost 6 bases at V and 7 bases at J; junction bases unmatched: 8. The CDR3 spans 15 residues. Germline V gene data show CDR1 as MNHEY and CDR2 as SVGEGT. The CDR3 DNA sequence: TGTGCCAGCAGCCCCTGGGCTAGCGGGGGGAATGAGCAGTTCTTC. It codes for CASSPWASGGNEQFF.